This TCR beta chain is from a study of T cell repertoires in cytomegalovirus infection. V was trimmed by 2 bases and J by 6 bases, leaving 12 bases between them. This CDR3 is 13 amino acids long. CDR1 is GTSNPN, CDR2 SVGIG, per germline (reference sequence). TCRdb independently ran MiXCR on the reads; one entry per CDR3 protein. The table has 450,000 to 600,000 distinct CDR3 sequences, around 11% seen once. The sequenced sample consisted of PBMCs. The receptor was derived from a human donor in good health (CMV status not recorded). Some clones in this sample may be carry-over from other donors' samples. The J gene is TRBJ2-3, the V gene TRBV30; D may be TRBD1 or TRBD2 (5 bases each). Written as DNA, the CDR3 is TGTGCCTGGAGTAACAGGAGGATTGATACGCAGTATTTT. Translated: CAWSNRRIDTQYF.